A single sample is the source of the 27 T cell receptor beta chains below, sequenced in a study of shared clonotypes between healthy human individuals. The assay was immunoSEQ multiplex PCR, and TCRdb's table has in-frame clones only and misses some. Among around 510,000 clones listed, 90% to 96% were seen once. Material for sequencing was naive CD4+ T cells sorted from blood. The subset here: CD45RA+ positively selected. These receptors were collected from a woman in her twenties or thirties in good health.

V usage is TRBV9 and J usage is TRBJ2-7, with 11 bases aligning to TRBD1. V dropped 0 bases and J dropped 4; count of bases not matched to a gene: 6. CDR1 SGDLS and CDR2 YYNGEE come from the germline V gene. This CDR3 contains 16 residues. CDR3 nucleotide sequence: TGTGCCAGCAGCGTAGCCGCCGGGACAGGGGGTTACGAGCAGTACTTC. Its translation: CASSVAAGTGGYEQYF.

The V gene is TRBV27, the J gene TRBJ1-1; 10 bases are a match to TRBD1. J gave up 3 bases and V 5 bases, and 15 bases lay outside the gene matches. Germline V lookup: CDR1 MNHEY, CDR2 SMNVEV (reference sequence). This CDR3 contains 18 residues. The CDR3 nucleotides read TGTGCCAGCAGTCACCCCATAAGACAGGGGGCTAGGTACACTGAAGCTTTCTTT. This gives the protein CASSHPIRQGARYTEAFF.

The chain recombines TRBV28 with TRBJ1-2; no reliable D call. The CDR3 sequence is 12 residues long. CDR1 is MDHEN, CDR2 SYDVKM, per germline. The V and J ends lost 6 bases and 0 bases respectively, with 5 bases between them. This chain's CDR3 is CASRRPNYGYTF. The CDR3 nucleotides are TGTGCCAGCAGACGACCTAACTATGGCTACACCTTC.

V is TRBV6-5 and J is TRBJ2-3; 8 positions agree with TRBD2. This CDR3 is built from 15 residues. The germline V gene has CDR1 MNHEY and CDR2 SVGAGI. V shed 7 bases and J 4 bases; nucleotides not matched to a gene: 10. Written as DNA, the CDR3 is TGTGCCAGCAACGTTGGGAGCGGGAGTCCAGATACGCAGTATTTT. Its translation: CASNVGSGSPDTQYF.

The chain employs TRBV11-2 and TRBJ2-2, with D uncertain. The CDR3 contains 15 residues. V gave up 0 bases and J gave up 2 bases, with 7 bases separating them. Germline V CDR1 and CDR2: SGHAT, FQNNGV. CDR3 coding DNA: TGTGCCAGCAGCTTAGATTTGGTAAACACCGGGGAGCTGTTTTTT. Translation gives CASSLDLVNTGELFF.

The chain carries TRBV4-1 and TRBJ2-1, with 7 bases lining up with TRBD2. J lost 1 base, V lost 1 base, and 4 bases had no gene match. CDR1 and CDR2 from the germline V gene are MGHRA and YSYEKL. This CDR3 has 16 amino acids. CDR3 DNA: TGCGCCAGCAGCCAAGGGGGGGGGAGGTCCTACAATGAGCAGTTCTTC. It codes for CASSQGGGRSYNEQFF.

In the case of this clone: Other nucleotide sequences from this sample produce the same CDR3. This sequence joins TRBV5-1 and TRBJ2-7; possible D gene TRBD1, 5 bases. The CDR3 spans 14 residues. Trimming pared 2 bases from V and 1 base from J, leaving 10 bases between. CDR1 is SGHRS and CDR2 is YFSETQ in the germline V gene. DNA for the CDR3: TGCGCCAGCAGCTTAGGATCAGGGTCCTACGAGCAGTACTTC. Amino acids: CASSLGSGSYEQYF.

This chain connects TRBV28 to TRBJ2-7, with TRBD2 matching 11 bases. Trimming took 8 bases from V and 6 from J; bases not matched to a gene: 12. The length of the CDR3 is 15 residues. The V gene's germline CDR1 is MDHEN and CDR2 SYDVKM. CDR3: CASDNLAGGLAEQYF. In nucleotides, the CDR3 is TGTGCCAGCGACAATTTAGCGGGAGGGTTGGCCGAGCAGTACTTC.

The J gene is TRBJ2-5, the V gene TRBV5-1, with 7 bases matching TRBD2. The CDR3 length is 15 residues. The V segment lost 0 bases and the J segment 5 bases; nucleotides outside the gene matches: 7. The V gene's germline CDR1 is SGHRS and CDR2 YFSETQ. The CDR3 coding sequence is TGCGCCAGCAGCTTGGCCCCGGGGGGAGGGGAGACCCAGTACTTC. Amino acid sequence: CASSLAPGGGETQYF.

The rearrangement uses TRBV6-5 and TRBJ2-7; the match to TRBD2 covers 8 bases. Germline CDR1 MNHEY, CDR2 SVGAGI. The CDR3 spans 14 residues. V lost 2 bases to trimming and J lost 4 bases; unmatched junction nucleotides: 4. The CDR3 protein is CASSYSGGRYEQYF. The CDR3 region has the DNA TGTGCCAGCAGTTACAGCGGGGGAAGGTACGAGCAGTACTTC.

The chain carries TRBV4-2 and TRBJ1-5, with 7 bases lining up with TRBD1. This CDR3 has 17 residues. The V and J ends lost 2 bases and 9 bases, in that order; junction bases with no gene match: 16. Per germline, CDR1 LGHNA and CDR2 YNFKEQ. CDR3 nucleotide sequence: TGTGCCAGCAGCCAAAGCGGGAATACAGGGGCCTCATCGCCCCAGCATTTT. Amino acids: CASSQSGNTGASSPQHF.

The CDR3 protein is CAISEGTNDGYTF. Written as DNA, the CDR3 is TGTGCCATCAGTGAGGGCACTAATGATGGCTACACCTTC. The chain recombines TRBV10-3 with TRBJ1-2; no definite D call. The CDR3 totals 13 residues. The germline V gene encodes CDR1 ENHRY and CDR2 SYGVKD. The V end lost 2 bases, the J end lost 6 bases, and 10 bases lay between the germline ends.

The V and J genes are TRBV19 and TRBJ2-5, with D tentatively TRBD2 (5 bases). V was cut by 3 bases and J by 5 bases, with 10 bases left in between. The germline V gene has CDR1 LNHDA and CDR2 SQIVND (reference sequence). This CDR3 is 13 amino acids long. The CDR3 protein is CASSMVRGETQYF. DNA for the CDR3: TGTGCCAGTAGTATGGTTCGAGGGGAGACCCAGTACTTC. Based on the CDR3 plus reference TRBV19 and TRBJ2-5, the full variable domain is DGGITQSPKYLFRKEGQNVTLSCEQNLNHDAMYWYRQDPGQGLRLIYYSQIVNDFQKGDIAEGYSVSREKKESFPLTVTSAQKNPTAFYLCASSMVRGETQYFGPGTRLLVL.

The chain carries TRBV19 and TRBJ1-2; maybe TRBD1 (5 bases). The ends were cut back, 5 bases at V and 8 bases at J, with 18 bases in the middle. The CDR3 runs 14 residues. From germline, CDR1 is LNHDA and CDR2 SQIVND (reference sequence). Here the CDR3 DNA reads TGTGCCAGTAGTCTCCCCGATGGGGGACGCGGCTACACCTTC. It encodes CASSLPDGGRGYTF.

This chain uses TRBV4-2 with TRBJ2-5; TRBD1 matches 8 bases. The closer fit of TRBJ2-7 to the DNA end suggests the J call may be wrong. Germline CDR1 and CDR2: LGHNA and YNFKEQ. This CDR3 is 16 amino acids long. The CDR3 bases are TGTGCCAGCAGCCAACTGGCCGGGACAGGAGCCTACGAGCAGTACTTC. Translation gives CASSQLAGTGAYEQYF.

The chain uses TRBV28 and TRBJ1-1; possibly TRBD1 for D (5 bases). Per germline, CDR1 MDHEN and CDR2 SYDVKM. The CDR3 sequence is 13 residues long. Deletions cut 6 bases from V and 9 bases from J, with 17 bases between. The CDR3 DNA is TGTGCCAGCAGCTACCAAACGGGGCGCCAAGCTTTCTTT. As protein: CASSYQTGRQAFF.

V gene TRBV5-1 combines with J gene TRBJ2-5; D may be TRBD1 (5 bases). The assigned J gene may be wrong: the sequence end matches TRBJ2-7 better. Germline values: CDR1 SGHRS, CDR2 YFSETQ. There are 13 residues in the CDR3. DNA of the CDR3: TGCGCCAGCAGCTTGGAGGGGATCAACGAGCAGTACTTC. Residues: CASSLEGINEQYF.

The genes are TRBV7-9 and TRBJ1-4; D gene unclear. The CDR3 sequence is 15 residues long. Per germline, CDR1 SEHNR and CDR2 FQNEAQ (reference sequence). V lost 1 base and J lost 2, with 8 bases in between. The CDR3 sequence is CASSLVPETNEKLFF. CDR3 bases: TGTGCCAGCAGCTTAGTTCCGGAGACTAATGAAAAACTGTTTTTT.

This clone has only one observation. The CDR3 spells CASSQEGYRVETQYF. The CDR3 DNA is TGTGCCAGCAGCCAAGAGGGTTACAGGGTGGAGACCCAGTACTTC. The rearrangement links TRBV7-8 to TRBJ2-5; D possibly corresponds to TRBD1 (6 bases). CDR1 and CDR2 (germline): SGHVS, FQNEAQ. The CDR3 has 15 amino acids. Between the trimmed V and J ends, which lost 5 bases and 5 bases, there was a span of 18 bases.

The V call is TRBV5-4, the J call TRBJ2-7, with no clear D. The germline V gene encodes CDR1 SGHNT and CDR2 YYREEE (reference sequence). The CDR3 loop spans 14 amino acids. V lost 5 bases, J lost 2 bases, and 14 bases lay in between. Here the CDR3 reads CASSWGTQPYEQYF. The CDR3 DNA reads as TGTGCCAGCAGTTGGGGTACACAGCCCTACGAGCAGTACTTC.

The rearrangement joins TRBV7-2 to TRBJ1-1; TRBD1 aligns across 9 bases. The CDR3 sequence is 13 residues long. Germline V gene lookup returns CDR1 SGHTA and CDR2 FQGNSA. V lost 4 bases and J lost 7; bases outside the gene matches: 4. CDR3 amino acids: CASSSGQGLEAFF. The CDR3 DNA is TGTGCCAGCAGCTCGGGACAGGGCCTTGAAGCTTTCTTT.

The CDR3 region is CASSGSGTDTQYF. The DNA for the CDR3 is TGTGCCAGCAGCGGTAGCGGTACAGATACGCAGTATTTT. The rearrangement uses TRBV5-6 and TRBJ2-3; perhaps TRBD2 as D (6 bases). V was cut by 4 bases and J by 3 bases, with 9 bases left in between. Germline V gene data show CDR1 as SGHDT and CDR2 as YYEEEE. The CDR3 has 13 residues.

This sequence joins TRBV5-4 and TRBJ2-7; no clear D. V shed 4 bases and J shed 4 bases, with 15 bases lying between them. CDR3 length: 14 residues. Germline V gene sequence: CDR1 SGHNT, CDR2 YYREEE (reference sequence). CDR3 nucleotides: TGTGCCAGCAGCCCAACCGGGCGTACTTACGAGCAGTACTTC. This translates into CASSPTGRTYEQYF.

The chain links TRBV4-1 to TRBJ1-5, with 8 bases lining up with TRBD1. From germline, CDR1 is MGHRA and CDR2 YSYEKL. V lost 3 bases to trimming and J lost 5 bases; unmatched junction nucleotides: 12. The CDR3 consists of 17 residues. This CDR3 reads CASSHGTGWPLYQPQHF. The CDR3, as DNA: TGCGCCAGCAGCCACGGGACAGGTTGGCCCCTCTATCAGCCCCAGCATTTT.

This clone came up once. This sequence joins TRBV15 and TRBJ2-5; D possibly uses TRBD1 or TRBD2 (6 bases each). The CDR3 is 15 amino acids. Deletions cut 0 bases from V and 6 bases from J, with 14 bases between. Germline CDR1 is LNHNV and CDR2 is YYDKDF (reference sequence). The CDR3 coding sequence is TGTGCCACCAGCAGAGAAGGGGGACTTAGAAAGACCCAGTACTTC. Amino acid sequence: CATSREGGLRKTQYF.

The CDR3 sequence: CASSYTGQGVSLLDTQYF. The CDR3 region has the DNA TGTGCCAGCAGTTACACCGGACAGGGTGTCTCCCTTTTAGATACGCAGTATTTT. This chain connects TRBV28 to TRBJ2-3; 8 nucleotides line up with TRBD1. V gave up 4 bases and J gave up 5 bases; unmatched junction bases: 17. Germline loops: CDR1 MDHEN, CDR2 SYDVKM. This CDR3 has 18 amino acids. The full variable domain, completed using reference TRBV28 and TRBJ2-3, is DVKVTQSSRYLVKRTGEKVFLECVQDMDHENMFWYRQDPGLGLRLIYFSYDVKMKEKGDIPEGYSVSREKKERFSLILESASTNQTSMYLCASSYTGQGVSLLDTQYFGPGTRLTVL.

This clone has a single count. The gene calls are TRBV28 and TRBJ2-7; unclear D gene. This CDR3 is 14 amino acids long. Germline-derived CDR1 and CDR2 are MDHEN and SYDVKM. With 5 bases removed from V and 5 bases from J, the gap between germline ends came to 16 bases. CDR3 sequence (DNA): TGTGCCAGCAGTCCCCCCCCGTTAAGGAACGAGCAGTACTTC. Its protein product is CASSPPPLRNEQYF.